The 26 T cell receptor beta chains listed next were all sequenced from one sample in a study of blood T cells in healthy people across ages. With a J-beta primer mix and a sample-barcoded 5' primer, a second PCR ran about 7 to 12 cycles. TCRdb reprocessed the 5' RACE reads via MiXCR and lists one record per CDR3 protein. In the table there are about 1.1 million distinct CDR3 sequences, around two fifths of which are singletons. The sample taken for sequencing was blood. These receptors all stem from a man in his late teens or twenties in good health.

The chain has TRBV7-9 and TRBJ2-3, with no clear D. Germline-derived CDR1 and CDR2 are SEHNR and FQNEAQ (reference sequence). Deletions cut 5 bases from V and 2 bases from J, with 14 bases between. The length of the CDR3 is 15 residues. The CDR3 is CASSHKAETTDTQYF. The CDR3 coding sequence is TGTGCCAGCAGCCATAAGGCCGAAACCACAGATACGCAGTATTTT.

On this clonotype: No conserved phenylalanine or tryptophan ends this CDR3, so it is likely a read error. This sequence joins TRBV9 and TRBJ2-3; TRBD1 matches 9 bases. The CDR3 loop spans 14 amino acids. The V segment lost 4 bases and the J segment 5 bases; nucleotides outside the gene matches: 5. CDR1 SGDLS and CDR2 YYNGEE come from the germline V gene. The CDR3 DNA follows: TGTGCCAGCAGCCCAGGACAGGGGCAAGATACGCAGTATATT. As protein: CASSPGQGQDTQYI.

The rearrangement joins TRBV6-5 to TRBJ2-5, with D unresolved. The CDR3 contains 15 residues. Germline lookup yields CDR1 MNHEY and CDR2 SVGAGI. V shed 0 bases and J shed 11 bases, with 19 bases lying between them. CDR3 sequence (DNA): TGTGCCAGCAGTTACTCGACACCAAGAAACAATGAGCAGTACTTC. It codes for CASSYSTPRNNEQYF.

The chain uses TRBV6-6 and TRBJ1-5; 7 bases fit TRBD1. Losses at the gene ends were 2 bases for V and 1 base for J; bases not matched to a gene: 2. The CDR3 sequence is 15 residues long. The germline gives CDR1 MNHNY, CDR2 SVGAGI (reference sequence). The CDR3 DNA sequence: TGTGCCAGCAGTTACCGGGACAGCAGCAATCAGCCCCAGCATTTT. This encodes CASSYRDSSNQPQHF.

This clonotype has more than one count but fewer than ten. V and J are TRBV9 and TRBJ1-1; the D is unclear. Germline V lookup: CDR1 SGDLS, CDR2 YYNGEE. Trimming pared 5 bases from V and 3 bases from J, leaving 23 bases between. The CDR3 loop spans 17 amino acids. The DNA for the CDR3 is TGTGCCAGCAGTCCAGAGATGGGTATTCGAAGTGACACTGAAGCTTTCTTT. It encodes CASSPEMGIRSDTEAFF. Using reference TRBV9 and TRBJ1-1 for the parts outside the CDR3, the full variable domain is DSGVTQTPKHLITATGQRVTLRCSPRSGDLSVYWYQQSLDQGLQFLIQYYNGEERAKGNILERFSAQQFPDLHSELNLSSLELGDSALYFCASSPEMGIRSDTEAFFGQGTRLTVV.

The chain combines TRBV10-3 with TRBJ1-1, with a possible D match to TRBD1 (6 bases). The CDR3 has 15 residues. The germline V gene has CDR1 ENHRY and CDR2 SYGVKD. V was pared by 2 bases and J by 2 bases, with 12 bases between. CDR3 nucleotides: TGTGCCATCAGTGAGGCGACAGGCTTCAACACTGAAGCTTTCTTT. This sequence encodes CAISEATGFNTEAFF.

This clonotype was counted a few times. V gene TRBV28 combines with J gene TRBJ1-5, with D unclear. Germline CDR1 is MDHEN and CDR2 is SYDVKM. V lost 8 bases and J lost 0, with 14 bases in between. This CDR3 contains 15 residues. CDR3 protein: CASLRKYNSNQPQHF. CDR3 sequence (DNA): TGTGCCAGCCTCCGGAAGTATAATAGCAATCAGCCCCAGCATTTT.

The rearrangement links TRBV12-3 or TRBV12-4 to TRBJ1-2, with TRBD1 matching over 7 bases. This CDR3 is built from 14 residues. Trimming took 1 base from V and 5 from J; bases not matched to a gene: 4. CDR3 in DNA: TGTGCCAGCAGTTTAGGAGGGGACAGTTATGGCTACACCTTC. Protein product: CASSLGGDSYGYTF.

This clonotype has ten or more counts. The chain combines TRBV7-2 with TRBJ2-1, with D possibly matching TRBD1 (6 bases). The CDR3 length is 14 residues. Germline CDR1 SGHTA, CDR2 FQGNSA. Trimming shortened V by 1 base and J by 10 bases, and 14 bases separated the two germline ends. The CDR3 nucleotides read TGTGCCAGCAGCTTAGATCCTGGGGGCTGGGAGCAGTTCTTC. It translates to CASSLDPGGWEQFF.

This clonotype was counted many times. The chain employs TRBV20-1 and TRBJ2-1, with unresolved D. V lost 2 bases, J lost 0 bases, and 8 bases lay in between. This CDR3 is built from 14 residues. The germline gives CDR1 DFQATT, CDR2 SNEGSKA (reference sequence). This chain's CDR3 is CSARSGSSYNEQFF. CDR3 coding DNA: TGCAGTGCTAGATCGGGCAGCTCCTACAATGAGCAGTTCTTC.

This clonotype was picked up a small number of times. This chain connects TRBV18 to TRBJ2-5, with 11 bases lining up with TRBD2. The V and J ends lost 5 bases and 2 bases, in that order; junction bases with no gene match: 4. The CDR3 is made up of 15 amino acids. CDR1 and CDR2 (germline): KGHSH, LQKENI. The CDR3 DNA reads TGTGCCAGCTCATCGGGACTAGCGGCACAAGAGACCCAGTACTTC. Translated, it gives CASSSGLAAQETQYF.

This clonotype was counted a few times. The chain joins TRBV4-2 to TRBJ2-1; TRBD2 agrees at 8 bases. The germline V gene encodes CDR1 LGHNA and CDR2 YNFKEQ. The junction had 6 bases not matched to a gene; V was cut back by 2 bases and J by 6 bases. This CDR3 has 15 residues. The CDR3 DNA reads as TGTGCCAGCAGCCAAAGTAGCGGGGTGGTCAATGAGCAGTTCTTC. It translates to CASSQSSGVVNEQFF.

At least ten counts were recorded for this clonotype. This chain links TRBV11-2 with TRBJ2-1; TRBD1 is a possible D gene (6 bases). This CDR3 has 13 amino acids. Germline CDR1 reads SGHAT; CDR2 reads FQNNGV. The V gene lost 5 bases and the J gene lost 7 bases, with 12 bases spanning the gap. The CDR3 reads CASSRGQPNEQFF. DNA of the CDR3: TGTGCCAGCAGCCGGGGACAACCGAATGAGCAGTTCTTC.

J is TRBJ2-4 and V is TRBV29-1, with TRBD2 matching 11 bases. The CDR3 extends over 15 amino acids. V trimming: 7 bases; J trimming: 13 bases; junction bases outside the gene matches: 18. Germline values: CDR1 SQVTM, CDR2 ANQGSEA. The CDR3 coding sequence is TGCAGCGCCGCCACTAGCGGGGGAGTATACAATGAGCAGTACTTC. This gives the protein CSAATSGGVYNEQYF.

This chain joins TRBV6-2 or TRBV6-3 and TRBJ1-1, with D tentatively TRBD1 (5 bases). The CDR3 has 13 residues. CDR1 and CDR2 (germline): MNHEY, SVGEGT. V was shortened by 8 bases and J by 0 bases, with 10 bases between the two germline ends. DNA for the CDR3: TGTGCCAGCTGGGGACCGCTGAACACTGAAGCTTTCTTT. Translation gives CASWGPLNTEAFF.

This clonotype turned up a few times. The chain recombines TRBV5-6 with TRBJ1-2; D gene unclear. Germline values: CDR1 SGHDT, CDR2 YYEEEE. The CDR3 covers 15 residues. The germline V and J ends were trimmed by 0 bases and 2 bases, with 11 bases remaining between them. CDR3 DNA sequence: TGTGCCAGCAGCTTGGCCAATTTAGGGAACTATGGCTACACCTTC. Amino acid sequence: CASSLANLGNYGYTF.

This clonotype has more than one count but fewer than ten. The V and J genes are TRBV28 and TRBJ1-5; D call uncertain. Deletions cut 8 bases from V and 0 bases from J, with 14 bases between. CDR1 is MDHEN, CDR2 SYDVKM, per germline. The CDR3 covers 15 residues. This CDR3 reads CASLQPRYSNQPQHF. CDR3 nucleotide sequence: TGTGCCAGCCTCCAACCTCGCTATAGCAATCAGCCCCAGCATTTT.

The sample holds one count of this clonotype. This rearrangement joins TRBV29-1 to TRBJ2-7; 9 nucleotides line up with TRBD1. The CDR3 spans 14 residues. From germline, CDR1 is SQVTM and CDR2 ANQGSEA. Unmatched junction bases numbered 13, after V lost 6 bases and J lost 7 bases. The CDR3 spells CSVLTGTGKNEQYF. The CDR3 nucleotides read TGCAGCGTCTTAACCGGGACAGGGAAAAATGAGCAGTACTTC.

This clonotype was seen more than once but under ten times. The chain couples TRBV6-6 to TRBJ2-1, with TRBD2 identical over 14 bases. The ends lost 2 bases at V and 7 bases at J; junction bases unmatched: 7. This CDR3 contains 17 residues. Germline lookup yields CDR1 MNHNY and CDR2 SVGAGI (reference sequence). The CDR3 sequence: CASSYIVRTSGGNEQFF. DNA of the CDR3: TGTGCCAGCAGTTACATCGTTCGGACTAGCGGGGGGAATGAGCAGTTCTTC.

The V and J genes are TRBV6-1 and TRBJ1-4; possible D gene TRBD1, 5 bases. This CDR3 contains 15 residues. Trimming removed 7 bases at V and 1 base at J, with 13 bases between. Germline V gene sequence: CDR1 MNHNS, CDR2 SASEGT. Written as DNA, the CDR3 is TGTGCCAGCACCGAACCCGGGGGAACTAATGAAAAACTGTTTTTT. It codes for CASTEPGGTNEKLFF.

This chain joins TRBV5-1 and TRBJ1-1; TRBD1 agrees at 7 bases. The CDR3 spans 15 residues. CDR1 is SGHRS, CDR2 YFSETQ, per germline. V shed 3 bases and J 4 bases; nucleotides not matched to a gene: 9. CDR3 sequence (DNA): TGCGCCAGCAGCTCTACAGGGGCGGCTAGCACTGAAGCTTTCTTT. This sequence encodes CASSSTGAASTEAFF. The full variable domain, with the rest looked up from reference TRBV5-1 and TRBJ1-1, is KAGVTQTPRYLIKTRGQQVTLSCSPISGHRSVSWYQQTPGQGLQFLFEYFSETQRNKGNFPGRFSGRQFSNSRSEMNVSTLELGDSALYLCASSSTGAASTEAFFGQGTRLTVV.

V usage is TRBV10-3 and J usage is TRBJ2-3, with D perhaps given as TRBD1 or TRBD2 (6 bases each). CDR1 is ENHRY and CDR2 is SYGVKD in the germline V gene. This CDR3 contains 14 residues. The germline V and J ends were trimmed by 10 bases and 0 bases, with 14 bases remaining between them. CDR3 protein: CATEEGGSTDTQYF. For the CDR3, the DNA is TGTGCCACCGAGGAGGGGGGCAGCACAGATACGCAGTATTTT.

This chain uses TRBV9 with TRBJ2-1, with 8 bases fitting TRBD1. The CDR3 consists of 19 residues. Germline V gene sequence: CDR1 SGDLS, CDR2 YYNGEE. Trimming took 3 bases from V and 4 from J; bases not matched to a gene: 18. CDR3 amino acids: CASSAHPPRRQGLYNEQFF. Here the CDR3 DNA reads TGTGCCAGCAGCGCCCATCCGCCGCGGCGACAGGGGCTATACAATGAGCAGTTCTTC.

This clonotype has more than one count but fewer than ten. J is TRBJ1-4 and V is TRBV4-2; a weak D match, TRBD1 (5 bases). CDR3 length: 17 amino acids. V was cut by 0 bases and J by 0 bases, with 11 bases left in between. Germline CDR1 LGHNA, CDR2 YNFKEQ. CDR3 in amino acids: CASSQDGTVATNEKLFF. The CDR3 nucleotides are TGTGCCAGCAGCCAAGACGGGACGGTAGCAACTAATGAAAAACTGTTTTTT.

The gene calls are TRBV6-2 or TRBV6-3 and TRBJ1-2; TRBD1 matches at 9 bases. This CDR3 has 17 residues. V was pared by 2 bases and J by 3 bases, with 10 bases of the junction left unmatched. Germline CDR1 is MNHEY and CDR2 is SVGEGT. CDR3 protein: CASSYPSRDREDYGYTF. The CDR3 DNA reads TGTGCCAGCAGTTACCCTTCCCGGGACAGGGAGGACTATGGCTACACCTTC.

The sample holds a few counts of this clonotype. The chain employs TRBV4-1 and TRBJ1-5; D perhaps matches TRBD1 (5 bases). This CDR3 spans 17 amino acids. Germline V gene data show CDR1 as MGHRA and CDR2 as YSYEKL. V lost 0 bases and J lost 8, with 20 bases in between. The CDR3: CASSQDSSRGPQKPQHF. DNA for the CDR3: TGCGCCAGCAGCCAAGATAGTAGTAGGGGTCCACAGAAGCCCCAGCATTTT.